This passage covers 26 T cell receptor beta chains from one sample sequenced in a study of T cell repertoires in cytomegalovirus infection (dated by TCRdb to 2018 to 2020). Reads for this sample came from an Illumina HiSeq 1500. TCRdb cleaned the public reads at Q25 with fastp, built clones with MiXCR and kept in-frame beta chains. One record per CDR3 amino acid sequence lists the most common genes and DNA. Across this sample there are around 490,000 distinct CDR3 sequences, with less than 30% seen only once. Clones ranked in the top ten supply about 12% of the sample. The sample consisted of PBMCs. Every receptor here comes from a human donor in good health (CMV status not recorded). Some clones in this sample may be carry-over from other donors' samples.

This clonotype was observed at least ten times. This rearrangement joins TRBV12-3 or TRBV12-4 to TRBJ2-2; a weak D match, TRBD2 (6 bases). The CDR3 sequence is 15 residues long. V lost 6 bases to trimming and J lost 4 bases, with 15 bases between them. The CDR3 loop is CASSLRDFRTGELFF. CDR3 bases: TGTGCCAGCAGCCTACGGGACTTCCGCACCGGGGAGCTGTTTTTT.

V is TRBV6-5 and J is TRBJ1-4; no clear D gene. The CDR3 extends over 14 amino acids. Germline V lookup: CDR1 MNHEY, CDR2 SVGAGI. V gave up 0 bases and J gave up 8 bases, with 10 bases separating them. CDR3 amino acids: CASSYSSNREKLFF. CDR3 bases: TGTGCCAGCAGTTACTCATCCAATCGGGAAAAACTGTTTTTT.

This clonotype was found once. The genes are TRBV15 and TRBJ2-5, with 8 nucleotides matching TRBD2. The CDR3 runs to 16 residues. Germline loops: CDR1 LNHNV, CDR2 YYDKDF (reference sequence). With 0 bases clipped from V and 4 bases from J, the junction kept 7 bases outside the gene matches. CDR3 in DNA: TGTGCCACCAGCAGAGATCAACTAGCGGAGGTAGAGACCCAGTACTTC. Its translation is CATSRDQLAEVETQYF.

In DNA, the CDR3 is TGTGCCAGCAGTTACAGAACGGACAGTTACAATGAGCAGTTCTTC. Its protein is CASSYRTDSYNEQFF. J is TRBJ2-1 and V is TRBV6-2 or TRBV6-3; D possibly corresponds to TRBD1 (6 bases). Germline lookup yields CDR1 MNHEY and CDR2 SVGEGT. The length of the CDR3 is 15 residues. Trimming took 2 bases from V and 4 from J, leaving 12 bases between them.

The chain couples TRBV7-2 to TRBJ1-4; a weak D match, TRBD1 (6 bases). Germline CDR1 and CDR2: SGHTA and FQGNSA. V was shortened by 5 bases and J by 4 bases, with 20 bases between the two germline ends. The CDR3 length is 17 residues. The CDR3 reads CASSRGPGGQINEKLFF. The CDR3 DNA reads TGTGCCAGCAGCCGGGGGCCGGGGGGGCAGATTAATGAAAAACTGTTTTTT.

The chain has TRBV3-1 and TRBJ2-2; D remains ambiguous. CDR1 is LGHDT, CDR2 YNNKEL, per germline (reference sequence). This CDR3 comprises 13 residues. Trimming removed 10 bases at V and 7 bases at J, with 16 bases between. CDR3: CAIGSGFSGELFF. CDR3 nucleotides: TGTGCCATCGGATCAGGCTTCAGCGGGGAGCTGTTTTTT.

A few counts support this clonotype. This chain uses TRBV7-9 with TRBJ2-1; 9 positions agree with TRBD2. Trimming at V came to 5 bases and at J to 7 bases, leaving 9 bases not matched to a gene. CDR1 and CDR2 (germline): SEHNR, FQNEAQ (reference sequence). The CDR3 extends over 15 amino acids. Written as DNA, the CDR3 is TGTGCCAGCAGCCCCACCGGGACTAGCAAGAATGAGCAGTTCTTC. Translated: CASSPTGTSKNEQFF.

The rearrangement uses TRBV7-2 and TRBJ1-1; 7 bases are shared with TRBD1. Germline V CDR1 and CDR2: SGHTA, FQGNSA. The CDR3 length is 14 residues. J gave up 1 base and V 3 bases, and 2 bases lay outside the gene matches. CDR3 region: CASSLGQWNTEAFF. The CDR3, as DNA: TGTGCCAGCAGCTTGGGACAGTGGAACACTGAAGCTTTCTTT. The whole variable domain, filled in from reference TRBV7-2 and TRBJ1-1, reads GAGVSQSPSNKVTEKGKDVELRCDPISGHTALYWYRQSLGQGLEFLIYFQGNSAPDKSGLPSDRFSAERTGGSVSTLTIQRTQQEDSAVYLCASSLGQWNTEAFFGQGTRLTVV.

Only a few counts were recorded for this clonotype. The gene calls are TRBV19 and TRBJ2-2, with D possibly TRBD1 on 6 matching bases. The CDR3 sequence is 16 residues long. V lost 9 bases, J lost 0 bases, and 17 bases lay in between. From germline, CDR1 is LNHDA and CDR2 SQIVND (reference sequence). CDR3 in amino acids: CASQMGDMANTGELFF. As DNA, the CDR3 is TGTGCCAGCCAAATGGGGGACATGGCGAACACCGGGGAGCTGTTTTTT.

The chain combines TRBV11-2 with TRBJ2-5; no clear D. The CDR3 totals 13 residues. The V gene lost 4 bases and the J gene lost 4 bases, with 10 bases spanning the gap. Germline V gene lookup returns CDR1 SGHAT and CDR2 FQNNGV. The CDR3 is CASSSHPRETQYF. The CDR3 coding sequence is TGTGCCAGCAGCTCCCATCCCCGAGAGACCCAGTACTTC.

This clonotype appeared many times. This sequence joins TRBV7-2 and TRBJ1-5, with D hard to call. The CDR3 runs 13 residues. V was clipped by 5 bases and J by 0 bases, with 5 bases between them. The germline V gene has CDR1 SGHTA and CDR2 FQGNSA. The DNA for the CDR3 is TGTGCCAGCAGCCCCTATAGCAATCAGCCCCAGCATTTT. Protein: CASSPYSNQPQHF.

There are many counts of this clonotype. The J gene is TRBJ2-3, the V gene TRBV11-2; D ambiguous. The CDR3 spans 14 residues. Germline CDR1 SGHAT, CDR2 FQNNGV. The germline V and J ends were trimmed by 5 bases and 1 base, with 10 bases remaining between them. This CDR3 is CASSPVMRTDTQYF. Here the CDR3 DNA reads TGTGCCAGCAGCCCTGTGATGCGCACAGATACGCAGTATTTT. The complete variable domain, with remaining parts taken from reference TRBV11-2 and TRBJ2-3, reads EAGVAQSPRYKIIEKRQSVAFWCNPISGHATLYWYQQILGQGPKLLIQFQNNGVVDDSQLPKDRFSAERLKGVDSTLKIQPAKLEDSAVYLCASSPVMRTDTQYFGPGTRLTVL.

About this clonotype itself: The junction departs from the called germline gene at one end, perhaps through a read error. The CDR3 region is CVSSRTDSYEQYF. The DNA of the CDR3 is TGTGTCAGCAGTCGGACAGACTCCTACGAGCAGTACTTC. This sequence joins TRBV28 and TRBJ2-7, with D perhaps matching TRBD1 (6 bases). This CDR3 spans 13 amino acids. CDR1 is MDHEN, CDR2 SYDVKM, per germline.

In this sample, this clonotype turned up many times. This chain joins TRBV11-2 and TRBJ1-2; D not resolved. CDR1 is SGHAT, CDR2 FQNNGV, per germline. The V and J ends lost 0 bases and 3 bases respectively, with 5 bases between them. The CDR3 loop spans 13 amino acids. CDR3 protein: CASSLELDYGYTF. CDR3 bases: TGTGCCAGCAGCTTAGAACTGGACTATGGCTACACCTTC.

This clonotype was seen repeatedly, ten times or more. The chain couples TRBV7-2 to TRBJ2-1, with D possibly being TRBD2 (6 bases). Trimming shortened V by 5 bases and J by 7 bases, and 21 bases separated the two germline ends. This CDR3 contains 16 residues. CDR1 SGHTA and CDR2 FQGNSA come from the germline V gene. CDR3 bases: TGTGCCAGCAGCCGTCCCGGGACTCCCTCTACAAATGAGCAGTTCTTC. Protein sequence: CASSRPGTPSTNEQFF.

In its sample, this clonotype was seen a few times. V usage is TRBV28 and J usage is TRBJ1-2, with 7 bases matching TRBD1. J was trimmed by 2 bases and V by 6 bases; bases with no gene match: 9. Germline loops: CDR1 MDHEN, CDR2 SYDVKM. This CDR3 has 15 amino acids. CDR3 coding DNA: TGTGCCAGCAGGAATGGGGACAGCCGGAACTATGGCTACACCTTC. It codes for CASRNGDSRNYGYTF.

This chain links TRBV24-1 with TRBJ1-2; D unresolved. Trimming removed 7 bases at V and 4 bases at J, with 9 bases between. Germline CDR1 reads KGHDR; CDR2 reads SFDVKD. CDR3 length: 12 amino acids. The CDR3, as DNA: TGTGCCACCAGCCGAGACCGCTATGGCTACACCTTC. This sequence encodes CATSRDRYGYTF.

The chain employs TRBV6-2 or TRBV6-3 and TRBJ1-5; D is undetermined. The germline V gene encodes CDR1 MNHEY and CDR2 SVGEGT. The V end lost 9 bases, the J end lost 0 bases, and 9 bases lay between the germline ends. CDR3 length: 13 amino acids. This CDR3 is CARETHSNQPQHF. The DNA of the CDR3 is TGTGCCAGAGAAACCCATAGCAATCAGCCCCAGCATTTT.

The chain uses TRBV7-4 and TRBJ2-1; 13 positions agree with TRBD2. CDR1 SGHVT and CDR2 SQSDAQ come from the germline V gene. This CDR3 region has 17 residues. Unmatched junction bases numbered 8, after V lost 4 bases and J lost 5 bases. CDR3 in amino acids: CASSSRLAGGHDNEQFF. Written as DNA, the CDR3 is TGTGCCAGCAGCTCCCGACTAGCGGGAGGCCACGACAATGAGCAGTTCTTC. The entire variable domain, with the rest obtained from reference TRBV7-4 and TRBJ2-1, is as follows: GAGVSQSPRYKVAKRGRDVALRCDSISGHVTLYWYRQTLGQGSEVLTYSQSDAQRDKSGRPSGRFSAERPERSVSTLKIQRTEQGDSAVYLCASSSRLAGGHDNEQFFGPGTRLTVL.

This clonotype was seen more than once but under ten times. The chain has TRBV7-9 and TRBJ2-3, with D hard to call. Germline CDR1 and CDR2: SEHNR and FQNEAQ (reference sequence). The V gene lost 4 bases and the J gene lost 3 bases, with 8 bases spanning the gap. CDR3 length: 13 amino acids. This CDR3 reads CASSSPATDTQYF. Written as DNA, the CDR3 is TGTGCCAGCAGCTCCCCCGCGACAGATACGCAGTATTTT.

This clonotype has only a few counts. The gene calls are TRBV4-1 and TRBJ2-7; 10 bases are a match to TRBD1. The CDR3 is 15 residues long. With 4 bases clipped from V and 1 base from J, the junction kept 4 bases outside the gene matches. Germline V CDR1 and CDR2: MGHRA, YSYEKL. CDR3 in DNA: TGCGCCAGCAGCCGGGACAGGGGCCTATCCTACGAGCAGTACTTC. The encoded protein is CASSRDRGLSYEQYF.

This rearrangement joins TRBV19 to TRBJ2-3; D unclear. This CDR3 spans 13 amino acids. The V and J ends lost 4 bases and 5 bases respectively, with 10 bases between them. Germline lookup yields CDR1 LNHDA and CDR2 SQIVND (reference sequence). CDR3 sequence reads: CASSSRQRDTQYF. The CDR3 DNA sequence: TGTGCCAGTAGTAGTCGCCAGCGAGATACGCAGTATTTT.

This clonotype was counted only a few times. CDR3 coding DNA: TGTGCCAGCAGTCCTCCGGGACAGCCATATGGCTACACCTTC. This sequence encodes CASSPPGQPYGYTF. This chain uses TRBV28 with TRBJ1-2, with 7 bases matching TRBD1. The V segment lost 5 bases and the J segment 5 bases; nucleotides outside the gene matches: 8. Per the germline V gene, CDR1 is MDHEN and CDR2 is SYDVKM. The CDR3 spans 14 residues.

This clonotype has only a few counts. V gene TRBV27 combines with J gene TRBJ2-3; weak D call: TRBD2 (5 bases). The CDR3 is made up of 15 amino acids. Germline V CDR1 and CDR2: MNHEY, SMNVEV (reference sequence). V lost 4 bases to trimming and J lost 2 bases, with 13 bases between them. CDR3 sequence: CASSWRADDTDTQYF. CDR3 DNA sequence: TGTGCCAGCAGTTGGCGAGCGGACGACACAGATACGCAGTATTTT.

The DNA for the CDR3 is TGTGCCAGCAGCGTTACAGGGGTCGGTAACTATGGCTACACCTTC. Amino acids: CASSVTGVGNYGYTF. The chain employs TRBV9 and TRBJ1-2; 7 bases align to TRBD1. CDR3 length: 15 amino acids. The trim removed 2 bases at V and 1 base at J, leaving 5 bases unmatched. Germline CDR1 reads SGDLS; CDR2 reads YYNGEE.

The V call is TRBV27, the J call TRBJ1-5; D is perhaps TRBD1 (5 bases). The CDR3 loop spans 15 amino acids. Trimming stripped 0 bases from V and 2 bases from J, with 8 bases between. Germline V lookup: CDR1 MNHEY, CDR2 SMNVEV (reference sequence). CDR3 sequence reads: CASSLSGVGNQPQHF. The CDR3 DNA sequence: TGTGCCAGCAGTTTATCAGGGGTTGGCAATCAGCCCCAGCATTTT.